This T cell receptor (beta chain) derives from a study of blood T cell repertoires in COVID-19. The wider study: Samples of COVID-19 (acute and convalescent) were obtained from the United States, Italy and Spain.

Original methodology: For nucleated cells, counts were estimated from reference gene primer amplification. Measured with immunoSEQ multiplex PCR; TCRdb has only the in-frame clones, and not every one. The DNA was the basis for D and trimming; V, J and clone size are from that table. The sample records hundreds of thousands of clones, about 83% being singletons. The CDR3 length is 13 residues. Trimming cost V 0 bases and J 10 bases, with 10 bases left between them. The sample consisted of peripheral blood. The source of this sequence is a woman aged 30 to 39 with COVID-19, enrolled during active disease. J is TRBJ1-5 and V is TRBV23-1; D is ambiguous. TRBV23-1 is treated as an ORF (open reading frame) with a function not yet certain. CDR3 DNA: TGCGCCAGCAGTCAATCCGCGTTACTACCCCAGCATTTT. Translated: CASSQSALLPQHF.